The sequence of this T cell receptor (beta chain) was determined in a study of blood T cell repertoires in COVID-19. This table comes from immunoSEQ multiplex PCR, and its TCRdb copy is limited to in-frame clones, with some not included. This sample has some 69,000 clones, with roughly 84% found just once. CDR3 length: 15 amino acids. Germline V gene lookup returns CDR1 LGHDT and CDR2 YNNKEL (reference sequence). V lost 5 bases to trimming and J lost 2 bases, with 10 bases between them. This receptor was identified in an elderly man with active or convalescent COVID-19. Input material: peripheral blood. The chain has TRBV3-1 (or the pseudogene TRBV3-2) and TRBJ2-6, with TRBD1 as a possible D gene (5 bases). Written as DNA, the CDR3 is TGTGCCAGCAGCAGACAGACGCCTGGGGCCAACGTCCTGACTTTC. Protein product: CASSRQTPGANVLTF.